One sample yielded the 6 T cell receptor beta chains listed below, sequenced in a study of blood T cell repertoires in COVID-19. The data were produced by immunoSEQ multiplex PCR, yet TCRdb's version contains in-frame clones alone and is incomplete. The repertoire holds 120,000 to 150,000 clones, with 87% as singletons. Material for sequencing was peripheral blood. These TCRs come from a man aged 45-65 years who had recovered from COVID-19.

This chain links TRBV14 with TRBJ2-2; D might be TRBD2 (5 bases). Germline CDR1 is SGHDN and CDR2 is FVKESK. V was trimmed by 1 base and J by 6 bases, leaving 6 bases between them. The CDR3 sequence is 13 residues long. The CDR3 coding sequence is TGTGCCAGCAGCCAAGCCGGGGCCGGGGAGCTGTTTTTT. It translates to CASSQAGAGELFF.

The table lists this clone with a few counts. The chain joins TRBV2 to TRBJ1-2, with 7 bases identical to TRBD1. The CDR3 covers 18 residues. Germline trimming cut 6 bases from V and 4 bases from J; bases unmatched to any gene: 20. Per the germline V gene, CDR1 is SNHLY and CDR2 is FYNNEI. The CDR3 region is CASSPKTSDRQPIYGYTF. The DNA for the CDR3 is TGTGCCAGCAGCCCCAAAACCTCGGACAGGCAGCCTATCTATGGCTACACCTTC.

The V gene is TRBV10-3, the J gene TRBJ1-1; 7 bases are shared with TRBD1. Germline trimming cut 9 bases from V and 1 base from J; bases unmatched to any gene: 5. The CDR3 length is 13 residues. CDR1 and CDR2 from the germline V gene are ENHRY and SYGVKD. CDR3 DNA: TGTGCCATTTCGACAGGGCGGAACACTGAAGCTTTCTTT. Protein sequence: CAISTGRNTEAFF.

The chain is built from TRBV6-6 and TRBJ2-7; the match to TRBD2 covers 10 bases. Germline V gives CDR1 MNHNY, CDR2 SVGAGI (reference sequence). Unmatched junction bases numbered 8, after V lost 5 bases and J lost 1 base. This CDR3 has 16 residues. CDR3 DNA: TGTGCCAGCAGTCCTGCTAGCGGGGGACCTTCCTACGAGCAGTACTTC. Translation: CASSPASGGPSYEQYF.

The chain joins TRBV13 to TRBJ1-6; possibly TRBD1 for D (5 bases). The CDR3 has 15 residues. Germline V gene sequence: CDR1 PRHDT, CDR2 FYEKMQ (reference sequence). Trimming removed 4 bases from V and 4 bases from J, with 11 bases in between. The CDR3 DNA sequence: TGTGCCAGCAGCTCCCCGACAGAATATAATTCACCCCTCCACTTT. Protein: CASSSPTEYNSPLHF.

V is TRBV7-2 and J is TRBJ1-1; D uncertain. The CDR3 covers 13 residues. V dropped 9 bases and J dropped 0 bases, with 11 bases sitting between them. The germline V gene has CDR1 SGHTA and CDR2 FQGNSA. Here the CDR3 DNA reads TGTGCCAGTCTTTTGGGCATGAACACTGAAGCTTTCTTT. This gives the protein CASLLGMNTEAFF. Full variable domain (rest looked up from reference TRBV7-2 and TRBJ1-1): GAGVSQSPSNKVTEKGKDVELRCDPISGHTALYWYRQSLGQGLEFLIYFQGNSAPDKSGLPSDRFSAERTGGSVSTLTIQRTQQEDSAVYLCASLLGMNTEAFFGQGTRLTVV.